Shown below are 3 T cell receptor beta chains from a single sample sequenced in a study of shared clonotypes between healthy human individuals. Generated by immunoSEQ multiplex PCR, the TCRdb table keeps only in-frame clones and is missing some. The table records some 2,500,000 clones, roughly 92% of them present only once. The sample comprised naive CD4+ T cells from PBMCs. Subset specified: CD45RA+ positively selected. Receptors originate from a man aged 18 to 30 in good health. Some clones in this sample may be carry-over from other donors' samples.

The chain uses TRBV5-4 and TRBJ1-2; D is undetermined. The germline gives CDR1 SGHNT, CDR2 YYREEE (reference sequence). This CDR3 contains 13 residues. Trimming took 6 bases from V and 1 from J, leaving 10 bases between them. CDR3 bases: TGTGCCAGCACCCCTACACGTAACTATGGCTACACCTTC. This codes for CASTPTRNYGYTF.

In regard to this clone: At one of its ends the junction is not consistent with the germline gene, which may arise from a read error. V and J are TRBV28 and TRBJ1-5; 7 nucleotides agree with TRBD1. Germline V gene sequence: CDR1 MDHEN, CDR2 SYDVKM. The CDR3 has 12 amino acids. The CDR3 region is CAGGQSNQSQHF. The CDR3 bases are TGTGCCGGGGGACAGAGCAATCAGTCCCAGCATTTT.

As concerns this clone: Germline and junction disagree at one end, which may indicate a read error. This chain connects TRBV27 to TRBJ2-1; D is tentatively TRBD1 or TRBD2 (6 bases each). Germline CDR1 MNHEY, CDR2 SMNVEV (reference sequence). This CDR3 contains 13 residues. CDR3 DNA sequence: TGTGCCAGCAGTTGGGGGGCGGACGGAGAGCGGTTCTTC. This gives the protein CASSWGADGERFF.